The 18 T cell receptor beta chains given below trace back to one sample, sequenced in a study of T-cell reconstitution after alpha-beta-depleted transplantation in children. Construction of the TCRbeta library involved unique molecular identifiers. TCRdb redid the calling of the PCR reads with MiXCR, one entry per CDR3 protein. The sample carries about 540,000 distinct CDR3 sequences, approximately 16% recorded once. Sequenced here: PBMCs from the stem cell graft donor, sampled from the stem cell graft. These receptors were collected from a human donor who donated a stem cell graft to a child with acute lymphoblastic leukemia.

The rearrangement joins TRBV4-1 to TRBJ1-5, with a tentative D call TRBD1 (5 bases). V was pared by 0 bases and J by 4 bases, with 10 bases between. This CDR3 comprises 15 residues. Germline V lookup: CDR1 MGHRA, CDR2 YSYEKL. CDR3 protein: CASSQDLQDNQPQHF. The CDR3 coding sequence is TGCGCCAGCAGCCAAGATTTACAGGATAATCAGCCCCAGCATTTT.

The table lists this clonotype with a few counts. The chain recombines TRBV29-1 with TRBJ1-1; 8 bases agree with TRBD1. This CDR3 spans 14 amino acids. The junction had 9 bases not matched to a gene; V was cut back by 3 bases and J by 6 bases. CDR1 and CDR2 from the germline V gene are SQVTM and ANQGSEA. CDR3 in DNA: TGCAGCGTTGAGACGCAGGGGGCTTCGGCTGAAGCTTTCTTT. This sequence encodes CSVETQGASAEAFF. Supplemented by reference TRBV29-1 and TRBJ1-1, the full variable domain reads SAVISQKPSRDICQRGTSLTIQCQVDSQVTMMFWYRQQPGQSLTLIATANQGSEATYESGFVIDKFPISRPNLTFSTLTVSNMSPEDSSIYLCSVETQGASAEAFFGQGTRLTVV.

The chain carries TRBV20-1 and TRBJ2-7; 8 bases map to TRBD2. Germline CDR1 DFQATT, CDR2 SNEGSKA (reference sequence). The ends lost 3 bases at V and 2 bases at J; junction bases unmatched: 6. The CDR3 spans 14 residues. CDR3 nucleotide sequence: TGCAGTGCTAGGCGCGCGGGAGGAGCCTACGAGCAGTACTTC. This gives the protein CSARRAGGAYEQYF.

The table lists this clonotype with a few counts. The CDR3 loop is CSAIEAGDAQETQYF. In DNA, the CDR3 is TGCAGCGCCATTGAAGCGGGAGACGCCCAAGAGACCCAGTACTTC. The chain uses TRBV29-1 and TRBJ2-5; TRBD2 matches at 8 bases. Germline values: CDR1 SQVTM, CDR2 ANQGSEA. The V gene end was trimmed by 7 bases and the J gene end by 1 base; junction bases not matched to a gene: 11. The CDR3 has 15 amino acids.

This clonotype has a handful of counts. V gene TRBV29-1 combines with J gene TRBJ2-3, with D perhaps matching TRBD1 or TRBD2 (5 bases each). Trimming took off 4 bases at V and 5 bases at J, with 16 bases between the two ends. The germline V gene encodes CDR1 SQVTM and CDR2 ANQGSEA. CDR3 length: 14 residues. The CDR3 nucleotides read TGCAGCGTTGGGTCGGGACCCCCGAGAGATACGCAGTATTTT. It is translated as CSVGSGPPRDTQYF.

This clonotype was counted between two and nine times. The chain is built from TRBV18 and TRBJ1-1; D remains unclear. The CDR3 is 15 amino acids. Germline V gives CDR1 KGHSH, CDR2 LQKENI. Trimming took 3 bases from V and 1 from J, leaving 12 bases between them. In DNA form, the CDR3 reads TGTGCCAGCTCACCCCGGAAGGCTGAGAACACTGAAGCTTTCTTT. This encodes CASSPRKAENTEAFF.

This clonotype was seen only a few times. The chain has TRBV5-1 and TRBJ2-7; D remains ambiguous. The CDR3 is 12 residues long. Germline V gene lookup returns CDR1 SGHRS and CDR2 YFSETQ. Trimming pared 4 bases from V and 5 bases from J, leaving 10 bases between. CDR3 protein: CASSIPPHEQYF. As DNA, the CDR3 is TGCGCCAGCAGCATCCCGCCCCACGAGCAGTACTTC.

The rearrangement links TRBV6-1 to TRBJ2-5; TRBD2 matches 10 bases. Germline V gives CDR1 MNHNS, CDR2 SASEGT. J gave up 2 bases and V 1 base, and 4 bases lay outside the gene matches. CDR3 length: 16 amino acids. The CDR3 DNA follows: TGTGCCAGCAGTGAAGTGAGCGGGAGGGGGCAAGAGACCCAGTACTTC. It is translated as CASSEVSGRGQETQYF.

A few counts support this clonotype. The chain combines TRBV12-3 or TRBV12-4 with TRBJ1-5; D is unresolved. The CDR3 spans 13 residues. The germline V and J ends were trimmed by 1 base and 5 bases, with 6 bases remaining between them. CDR3 coding DNA: TGTGCCAGCAGTTTAGTTGGGCATCAGCCCCAGCATTTT. This codes for CASSLVGHQPQHF.

This clonotype was counted only a few times. V usage is TRBV5-1 and J usage is TRBJ1-3; D call uncertain. Germline lookup yields CDR1 SGHRS and CDR2 YFSETQ. V was shortened by 5 bases and J by 4 bases, with 7 bases between the two germline ends. The CDR3 covers 12 residues. In DNA form, the CDR3 reads TGCGCCAGCAGTGGAATCGGAAACACCATATATTTT. It translates to CASSGIGNTIYF.

This clonotype was counted between two and nine times. The DNA of the CDR3 is TGCGCCAGCAGCTTGTGGGGAAGCGCCAACGTCCTGACTTTC. Translation gives CASSLWGSANVLTF. V gene TRBV5-1 combines with J gene TRBJ2-6; D is uncertain. CDR1 and CDR2 (germline): SGHRS, YFSETQ. The CDR3 length is 14 residues. V was pared by 1 base and J by 7 bases, with 9 bases between.

The V call is TRBV24-1, the J call TRBJ2-7; tentative D call: TRBD1 (5 bases). The CDR3 has 13 amino acids. Germline-derived CDR1 and CDR2 are KGHDR and SFDVKD. The germline V and J ends were trimmed by 0 bases and 5 bases, with 7 bases remaining between them. As DNA, the CDR3 is TGTGCCACCAGTGATTTGGACAGTCACGAGCAGTACTTC. Translation: CATSDLDSHEQYF.

Only a few counts were recorded for this clonotype. CDR3 DNA sequence: TGCAGCGTTCAGACAGGGGCCTCCTACGAGCAGTACTTC. It yields the protein CSVQTGASYEQYF. The V call is TRBV29-1, the J call TRBJ2-7, with 8 bases matching TRBD1. The trim removed 5 bases at V and 0 bases at J, leaving 3 bases unmatched. Germline CDR1 and CDR2: SQVTM and ANQGSEA. CDR3 length equals 13 residues.

This clonotype was counted between two and nine times. The chain links TRBV12-3 or TRBV12-4 to TRBJ2-6; D not resolved. V was cut by 5 bases and J by 0 bases, with 5 bases left in between. The CDR3 runs to 14 residues. CDR3 coding DNA: TGTGCCAGCAGTCCTATCTCTGGGGCCAACGTCCTGACTTTC. This sequence encodes CASSPISGANVLTF.

In its sample, this clonotype was seen a few times. This CDR3 reads CASSPGGGYEQFF. In DNA, the CDR3 is TGTGCCAGCTCACCAGGGGGCGGCTATGAGCAGTTCTTC. The rearrangement uses TRBV18 and TRBJ2-1, with a possible D match to TRBD1 (6 bases). This CDR3 region has 13 residues. Between the trimmed V and J ends, which lost 2 bases and 8 bases, there was a span of 10 bases. From germline, CDR1 is KGHSH and CDR2 LQKENI.

This clonotype was picked up a small number of times. This sequence joins TRBV6-1 and TRBJ2-3; 12 positions match TRBD2. V lost 6 bases to trimming and J lost 2 bases; unmatched junction nucleotides: 9. From germline, CDR1 is MNHNS and CDR2 SASEGT. The CDR3 has 17 residues. Here the CDR3 reads CASSQSGTSGLTDTQYF. Here the CDR3 DNA reads TGTGCCAGCAGCCAATCTGGGACTAGCGGGCTCACAGATACGCAGTATTTT.

In this sample, this clonotype turned up a few times. The rearrangement uses TRBV5-5 and TRBJ1-1; a weak D match, TRBD1 (6 bases). Trimming stripped 5 bases from V and 11 bases from J, with 16 bases between. This CDR3 is built from 12 residues. The germline gives CDR1 SGHKS, CDR2 YYEKEE (reference sequence). As DNA, the CDR3 is TGTGCCAGCAGAAGGGCAGGGGTGGAGGCTTTCTTT. Translated, it gives CASRRAGVEAFF.

This clonotype was observed a single time. CDR3 loop: CASSRGTGASSGANVLTF. CDR3 in DNA: TGTGCCAGCAGCCGAGGAACCGGGGCTAGCTCTGGGGCCAACGTCCTGACTTTC. The chain couples TRBV3-1 to TRBJ2-6; perhaps D is TRBD1 or TRBD2 (5 bases each). The CDR3 covers 18 residues. Trimming took off 4 bases at V and 0 bases at J, with 16 bases between the two ends. Germline V gene sequence: CDR1 LGHDT, CDR2 YNNKEL (reference sequence).